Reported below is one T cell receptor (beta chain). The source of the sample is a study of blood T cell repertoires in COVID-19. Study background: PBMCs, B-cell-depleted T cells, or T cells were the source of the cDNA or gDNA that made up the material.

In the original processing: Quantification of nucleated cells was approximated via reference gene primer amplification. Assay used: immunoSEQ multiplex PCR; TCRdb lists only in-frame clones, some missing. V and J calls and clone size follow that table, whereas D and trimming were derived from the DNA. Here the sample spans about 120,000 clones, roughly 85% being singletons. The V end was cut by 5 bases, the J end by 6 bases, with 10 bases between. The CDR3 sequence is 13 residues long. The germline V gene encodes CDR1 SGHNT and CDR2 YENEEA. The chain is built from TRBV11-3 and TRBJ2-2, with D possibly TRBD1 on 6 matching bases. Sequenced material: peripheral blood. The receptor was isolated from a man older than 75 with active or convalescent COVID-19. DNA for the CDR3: TGTGCCAGCAGCCTACAGGGACCCGGGGAGCTGTTTTTT. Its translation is CASSLQGPGELFF.